The rows below give T cell receptor beta chains drawn from one sample of a study of OX40 agonist ivuxolimab in advanced cancers. TCRdb's copy holds only in-frame clones and misses some; the assay was immunoSEQ multiplex PCR. The sample contains around 98,000 clones, around nine tenths of which appear only once. The source was CD4+ or CD8+ T cells sorted from blood, collected in a trial of the OX40 agonist ivuxolimab. All receptors derive from an adult with an advanced solid tumor such as melanoma, head and neck, liver or kidney cancer. The CDR3 runs from the conserved cysteine through the conserved F or W. The order of the fields is V gene, CDR3 length, CDR3 protein.

>TRBV2|19
CASSEALAGANSGANVLTF
>TRBV5-1|14
CASSLPSDNSPLHF
>TRBV14|16
CASSPFILGNQETQYF
>TRBV20-1|10
CSALVGAQHF
>TRBV5-1|14
CASSLATDTPLTFF
>TRBV6-4|13
CASSVDRGTEAFF
>TRBV5-4|14
CASSETHAGGTQYF
>TRBV29-1|14
CSAIGTATNYGYTF
>TRBV28|14
CASSLWAGGETQYF
>TRBV7-3|14
CASSLGQNTGELFF
>TRBV6-5|12
CASSFSTDTQYF